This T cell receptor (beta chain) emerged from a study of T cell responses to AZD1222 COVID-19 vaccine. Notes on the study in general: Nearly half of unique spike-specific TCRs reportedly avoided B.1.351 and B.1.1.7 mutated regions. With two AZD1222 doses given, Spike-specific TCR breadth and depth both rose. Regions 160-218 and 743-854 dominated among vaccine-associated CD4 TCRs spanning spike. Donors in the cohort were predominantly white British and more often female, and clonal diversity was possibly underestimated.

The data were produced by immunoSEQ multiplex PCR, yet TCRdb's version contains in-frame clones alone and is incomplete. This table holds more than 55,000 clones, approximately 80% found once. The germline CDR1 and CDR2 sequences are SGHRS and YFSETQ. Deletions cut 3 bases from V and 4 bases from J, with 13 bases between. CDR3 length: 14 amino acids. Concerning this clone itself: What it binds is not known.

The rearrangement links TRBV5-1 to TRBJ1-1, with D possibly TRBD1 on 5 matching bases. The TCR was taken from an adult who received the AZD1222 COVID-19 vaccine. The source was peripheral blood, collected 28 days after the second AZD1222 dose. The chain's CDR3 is CASSWSDQGTEAFF. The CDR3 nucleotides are TGCGCCAGCAGCTGGTCAGATCAGGGCACTGAAGCTTTCTTT.